This T cell receptor beta chain was captured by sequencing in a study of T cell responses to AZD1222 COVID-19 vaccine. As for the study in general: Pooled in the analysis were second doses at about 4 or about 12 weeks.

The repertoire was sequenced with immunoSEQ multiplex PCR; TCRdb's copy has only in-frame clones and lacks some. Among about 150,000 clones, 90% were seen once, and the ten largest hold 1.5% to 2%. Study outcomes and limitations: Sampling that yielded the repertoires occurred only after the peak T cell response.

Comments on this clone: What it binds is not known.

Sequences were derived from peripheral blood, sampled on day 0 of AZD1222 vaccination. This clonotype originated in an adult in good health.

CDR3 in DNA: TGTGCCAGTAGTACACAGGGAGGCACAGATACGCAGTATTTT. It yields the protein CASSTQGGTDTQYF. The V call is TRBV19, the J call TRBJ2-3, with D possibly TRBD1 on 6 matching bases. The CDR3 loop spans 14 amino acids. The V gene's germline CDR1 is LNHDA and CDR2 SQIVND (reference sequence). V shed 4 bases and J shed 1 base, with 9 bases lying between them.